The next 18 T cell receptor beta chains were all read from a single sample in a study of STAT5B mutations in CD4+ large granular lymphocyte leukemia. Repertoires were generated with immunoSEQ multiplex PCR, while TCRdb's copy carries only in-frame clones and drops some. The profile covers about 40,000 clones, with around 84% appearing a single time and just under 0.35% taken by the ten largest. The sequencing sample was made of CD4+ T cells from blood buffy coats. All receptors come from a human donor in good health.

The chain combines TRBV5-8 with TRBJ2-1; D is undetermined. The CDR3 consists of 12 residues. V shed 4 bases and J shed 8 bases, with 10 bases lying between them. Looked up from germline, CDR1 is SGHTS and CDR2 is YDEGEE. CDR3 bases: TGTGCCAGCAGCGTGAGAGCCGATGAGCAGTTCTTC. Protein product: CASSVRADEQFF.

V gene TRBV9 combines with J gene TRBJ1-4; D is unclear. V lost 3 bases to trimming and J lost 4 bases, with 10 bases between them. Germline V gives CDR1 SGDLS, CDR2 YYNGEE. The length of the CDR3 is 14 residues. CDR3 DNA: TGTGCCAGCAGCGACCTGGGGAATAATGAAAAACTGTTTTTT. It encodes CASSDLGNNEKLFF.

The chain combines TRBV27 with TRBJ2-1, with 12 bases aligning to TRBD2. Germline V lookup: CDR1 MNHEY, CDR2 SMNVEV (reference sequence). CDR3 length equals 17 residues. The junction had 7 bases not matched to a gene; V was cut back by 5 bases and J by 2 bases. The chain's CDR3 is CASSPRLAGDTYNEQFF. Here the CDR3 DNA reads TGTGCCAGCAGTCCCCGACTAGCGGGAGATACCTACAATGAGCAGTTCTTC.

The V and J genes are TRBV7-9 and TRBJ1-1; D is ambiguous. This CDR3 has 14 residues. Per the germline V gene, CDR1 is SEHNR and CDR2 is FQNEAQ (reference sequence). The V end was cut by 0 bases, the J end by 1 base, with 6 bases between. CDR3 region: CASSLALENTEAFF. The CDR3 DNA reads as TGTGCCAGCAGCTTAGCGCTGGAGAACACTGAAGCTTTCTTT.

The chain employs TRBV5-4 and TRBJ2-5; TRBD2 matches at 13 bases. The CDR3 length is 14 residues. Germline V CDR1 and CDR2: SGHNT, YYREEE (reference sequence). With 4 bases clipped from V and 4 bases from J, the junction kept 1 base outside the gene matches. The CDR3 reads CASSGTSGVETQYF. CDR3 DNA sequence: TGTGCCAGCAGCGGGACTAGCGGGGTAGAGACCCAGTACTTC.

The genes are TRBV7-2 and TRBJ2-3; 11 nucleotides match TRBD1. J was trimmed by 4 bases and V by 6 bases; bases with no gene match: 0. This CDR3 is 13 amino acids long. Looked up from germline, CDR1 is SGHTA and CDR2 is FQGNSA. The CDR3 coding sequence is TGTGCCAGCAGGGGACAGGGGGCAGATACGCAGTATTTT. As protein: CASRGQGADTQYF.

The rearrangement links TRBV7-3 to TRBJ2-3; 7 bases are shared with TRBD1. V trimming: 4 bases; J trimming: 8 bases; junction bases outside the gene matches: 9. This CDR3 has 14 amino acids. Germline assignment: CDR1 SGHTA and CDR2 FQGTGA. This CDR3 is CASSSQGDFGTQYF. The CDR3 DNA reads TGTGCCAGCAGCTCCCAGGGGGATTTTGGTACGCAGTATTTT.

The chain carries TRBV2 and TRBJ2-5; D gene unclear. The J call may be in error: the DNA end matches TRBJ2-7 better. The germline CDR1 and CDR2 sequences are SNHLY and FYNNEI. This CDR3 is built from 11 residues. Written as DNA, the CDR3 is TGTGCCAGCAGTCCACACTACGAGCAGTACTTC. Amino acids: CASSPHYEQYF.

The J gene is TRBJ1-1, the V gene TRBV2, with TRBD1 matching 10 bases. Germline lookup yields CDR1 SNHLY and CDR2 FYNNEI. Unmatched junction bases numbered 7, after V lost 6 bases and J lost 0 bases. This CDR3 has 16 residues. As DNA, the CDR3 is TGTGCCAGCAGCGAGGGGACAGGGGCAATGAACACTGAAGCTTTCTTT. This sequence encodes CASSEGTGAMNTEAFF.

This sequence joins TRBV7-9 and TRBJ1-2; D gene uncertain. From germline, CDR1 is SEHNR and CDR2 FQNEAQ (reference sequence). This CDR3 comprises 15 residues. Trimming removed 3 bases from V and 4 bases from J, with 15 bases in between. The CDR3 sequence: CASSFYGSSSYGYTF. The CDR3 nucleotides read TGTGCCAGCAGCTTCTACGGCTCCAGCAGCTATGGCTACACCTTC.

The chain recombines TRBV13 with TRBJ1-3; D ambiguous. This CDR3 has 14 amino acids. CDR1 is PRHDT, CDR2 FYEKMQ, per germline (reference sequence). Between the trimmed V and J ends, which lost 5 bases and 0 bases, there was a span of 8 bases. The CDR3 sequence is CASSPGFSGNTIYF. CDR3 DNA: TGTGCCAGCAGCCCTGGATTCTCTGGAAACACCATATATTTT.

This chain connects TRBV7-3 to TRBJ1-2; the match to TRBD1 covers 9 bases. From germline, CDR1 is SGHTA and CDR2 FQGTGA. V was clipped by 5 bases and J by 6 bases; unmatched bases: 10. The CDR3 has 15 residues. The CDR3 DNA reads TGTGCCAGCAGCGACACCCGGGACAGGGTAGATGGCTACACCTTC. This codes for CASSDTRDRVDGYTF.

This clone showed up just a few times. The CDR3, as DNA: TGTGCTAGTGCACAGGGGAGCGGTCAGCCCCAGCATTTT. Protein product: CASAQGSGQPQHF. V is TRBV12-5 and J is TRBJ1-5; 7 positions match TRBD1. The trim removed 7 bases at V and 6 bases at J, leaving 6 bases unmatched. The CDR3 loop spans 13 amino acids. CDR1 LGHNT and CDR2 FRNRAP come from the germline V gene.

The genes are TRBV19 and TRBJ1-5; a possible D gene is TRBD1 (6 bases). The CDR3 length is 14 residues. The ends were cut back, 3 bases at V and 6 bases at J, with 12 bases in the middle. Germline assignment: CDR1 LNHDA and CDR2 SQIVND (reference sequence). The CDR3 bases are TGTGCCAGTAGTATGGGGCAGGGGAGTCAGCCCCAGCATTTT. This sequence encodes CASSMGQGSQPQHF.

The V call is TRBV5-1, the J call TRBJ1-3; the D gene is possibly TRBD1 (6 bases). Germline V gene lookup returns CDR1 SGHRS and CDR2 YFSETQ. V was pared by 3 bases and J by 2 bases, with 12 bases between. The CDR3 sequence is 15 residues long. The CDR3 region is CASSYEGGAGNTIYF. CDR3 sequence (DNA): TGCGCCAGCAGCTATGAGGGGGGAGCTGGAAACACCATATATTTT.

The gene calls are TRBV6-1 and TRBJ2-7; weak D call: TRBD1 (6 bases). Per the germline V gene, CDR1 is MNHNS and CDR2 is SASEGT. Trimming shortened V by 3 bases and J by 5 bases, and 11 bases separated the two germline ends. This CDR3 is 13 amino acids long. The CDR3 DNA sequence: TGTGCCAGCAGTGACAGGGGCTACGACGAGCAGTACTTC. It translates to CASSDRGYDEQYF.

V usage is TRBV25-1 and J usage is TRBJ1-2; no reliable D call. V lost 0 bases, J lost 8 bases, and 16 bases lay in between. Germline V gene lookup returns CDR1 MGHDK and CDR2 SYGVNS. This CDR3 has 15 residues. The CDR3: CASSEYLWIKLGYTF. The CDR3 region has the DNA TGTGCCAGCAGTGAATATCTATGGATCAAGTTGGGCTACACCTTC.

The chain combines TRBV9 with TRBJ1-1, with D perhaps TRBD1 (5 bases). Trimming pared 0 bases from V and 1 base from J, leaving 16 bases between. The CDR3 sequence is 17 residues long. The germline V gene encodes CDR1 SGDLS and CDR2 YYNGEE. The CDR3 region is CASSVGFLGAGNTEAFF. The CDR3 nucleotides are TGTGCCAGCAGCGTAGGGTTTCTCGGGGCAGGGAACACTGAAGCTTTCTTT.